This is a list of T cell receptor beta chains from one sample in a study of T cell repertoires in cytomegalovirus infection. What these receptors recognize is not known. Via MiXCR, TCRdb re-called the reads, giving one row per CDR3 protein. In the table there are roughly 170,000 distinct CDR3 sequences, less than 25% of which are singletons. Sequenced here: CD8+ T cells from cultured PBMCs, sampled from culture after CMV antigen stimulation. The receptors derive from a human donor in good health (CMV status not recorded). Some clones in this sample may be carry-over from other donors' samples. The CDR3 runs from the conserved cysteine through the conserved F or W. The D gene is left open where the match is weak. Clone size appears in some rows only: once, few, many, or a class for an expanded clone.

abundance | d_gene | j_gene | v_gene | CDR3nt | CDR3aa
. | TRBD2 | TRBJ2-3 | TRBV6-5 | TGTGCCAGCAGTCCCGGGACTAGCATGCCTCAGGATACGCAGTATTTT | CASSPGTSMPQDTQYF
. | . | TRBJ2-3 | TRBV7-9 | TGTGCCAGCAGCCCCCTCTTTGGGGATACGCAGTATTTT | CASSPLFGDTQYF
. | . | TRBJ2-3 | TRBV27 | TGTGCCAGCAGCCCCGCGGGGCCTAACACAGATACGCAGTATTTT | CASSPAGPNTDTQYF
many | TRBD2 | TRBJ2-1 | TRBV7-8 | TGTGCCAGCAGCCCCGACTGGCGGGCGGGGGGCCTTAGCTCCTACAATGAGCAGTTCTTC | CASSPDWRAGGLSSYNEQFF
. | TRBD1 | TRBJ2-5 | TRBV11-2 | TGTGCCAGCAGCTTCTCTCCGACAGGGGCCCAAGAGACCCAGTACTTC | CASSFSPTGAQETQYF
few | . | TRBJ1-2 | TRBV6-5 | TGTGCCAGCAGTCCTTCCTCGCAGGCTAACTATGGCTACACCTTC | CASSPSSQANYGYTF
many | . | TRBJ1-5 | TRBV19 | TGTGCCAGTAGTATAGTACAGACTAACAATCAGCCCCAGCATTTT | CASSIVQTNNQPQHF
. | TRBD1 | TRBJ1-1 | TRBV6-2/TRBV6-3 | TGTGCCAGCAGTTACCTCGAAGCGACAGGGTTGAACACTGAAGCTTTCTTT | CASSYLEATGLNTEAFF
. | . | TRBJ1-4 | TRBV7-2 | TGTGCCAGCAGCGTGTACCGGGCCCCAAAAGAAAAACTGTTTTTT | CASSVYRAPKEKLFF
few | . | TRBJ1-2 | TRBV6-2/TRBV6-3 | TGTGCCAGCAGTTACGGTGGGGGGTTGAAGAACTATGGCTACACCTTC | CASSYGGGLKNYGYTF
few | . | TRBJ2-2 | TRBV7-2 | TGTGCCAGCAGCCCAAGGGTGGCCTACACCGGGGAGCTGTTTTTT | CASSPRVAYTGELFF
. | . | TRBJ2-7 | TRBV6-5 | TGTGCCAGCAGTTACGGTATGGCGGACGAGCAGTACTTC | CASSYGMADEQYF
. | TRBD1 | TRBJ1-5 | TRBV7-6 | TGTGCCAGCAGCTTAGTAACAGGGGATCAGCCCCAGCATTTT | CASSLVTGDQPQHF
many | . | TRBJ2-7 | TRBV27 | TGTGCCAGCAGTTTTAGGGCAGTCGCCTACGAGCAGTACTTC | CASSFRAVAYEQYF
. | . | TRBJ1-3 | TRBV12-3/TRBV12-4 | TGTGCCACTTACAGAACCTTCTCTGGAAACACCATATATTTT | CATYRTFSGNTIYF
few | . | TRBJ2-7 | TRBV4-1 | TGCGCCAGCAGCCAAATAGGGGCGATCTATGAGCAGTACTTC | CASSQIGAIYEQYF
. | . | TRBJ1-1 | TRBV9 | TGTGCCAGCAGCGGCCCGGGGATGAACACTGAAGCTTTCTTT | CASSGPGMNTEAFF
. | TRBD2 | TRBJ2-1 | TRBV9 | TGTGCCAGTCGAGGGACTAGCGGGGGGGCCTACAATGAGCAGTTCTTC | CASRGTSGGAYNEQFF
. | TRBD1 | TRBJ1-4 | TRBV7-4 | TGTGCCAGCAGCTTAGCTACTGGGACAGCCTATAATGAAAAACTGTTTTTT | CASSLATGTAYNEKLFF
few | . | TRBJ1-6 | TRBV7-2 | TGTGCCAGCACCTCTAATTCACCCCTCCACTTT | CASTSNSPLHF
many | . | TRBJ2-3 | TRBV7-8 | TGTGCCAGCAGCTTAGAAGTCGAGAGGGTTTCAGATACGCAGTATTTT | CASSLEVERVSDTQYF
few | . | TRBJ1-1 | TRBV6-5 | TGTGCCAGCAGTTACTCGAGTGGGTGGGGCAGCTTGAACACTGAAGCTTTCTTT | CASSYSSGWGSLNTEAFF
. | . | TRBJ2-2 | TRBV7-6 | TGTGCCAGCAGCTTAGTTCCTCACCCGGCGAGAGGTGACACCGGGGAGCTGTTTTTT | CASSLVPHPARGDTGELFF
. | TRBD2 | TRBJ2-1 | TRBV6-2/TRBV6-3 | TGTGCCAGCAGTTACGCTGGTAGCGGGGGGTACAATGAGCAGTTCTTC | CASSYAGSGGYNEQFF
. | . | TRBJ2-7 | TRBV7-9 | TGTGCCAGCAGCTTATATGACACTTCCTACGAGCAGTACTTC | CASSLYDTSYEQYF
. | . | TRBJ2-1 | TRBV7-6 | TGTGCCAGCAGCTTAGGGGCAACTGGCGACTGGGCCTACAATGAGCAGTTCTTC | CASSLGATGDWAYNEQFF